The 23 T cell receptor beta chains below were found in one sample sequenced in a study of shared clonotypes between healthy human individuals. Using immunoSEQ multiplex PCR, the repertoire was profiled, and TCRdb retains in-frame clones only, with some absent. Of 490,000 or so clones listed, around 79% are singletons. Sequences were obtained from PBMCs. These receptors were taken from a woman between 40 and 55 years old in good health. Some clones in this sample may be carry-over from other donors' samples.

The chain employs TRBV19 and TRBJ1-1; D might be TRBD1 (6 bases). Trimming took 3 bases from V and 2 from J, leaving 10 bases between them. Germline V gives CDR1 LNHDA, CDR2 SQIVND (reference sequence). CDR3 size: 14 residues. The CDR3 coding sequence is TGTGCCAGTAGTATGATGGGGGCTAACACTGAAGCTTTCTTT. This encodes CASSMMGANTEAFF.

The chain recombines TRBV2 with TRBJ2-5; TRBD2 agrees at 7 bases. Per the germline V gene, CDR1 is SNHLY and CDR2 is FYNNEI. This CDR3 is 15 amino acids long. The ends lost 3 bases at V and 5 bases at J; junction bases unmatched: 9. The DNA of the CDR3 is TGTGCCAGCAGTGATTCGGTAGCGGGCGCGGAGACCCAGTACTTC. It is translated as CASSDSVAGAETQYF.

The V call is TRBV14, the J call TRBJ2-3; TRBD2 matches at 13 bases. The CDR3 runs to 16 residues. The germline gives CDR1 SGHDN, CDR2 FVKESK. V lost 2 bases, J lost 3 bases, and 2 bases stayed unmatched. Written as DNA, the CDR3 is TGTGCCAGCAGCCAACGGACTAGCGGGAGTACAGATACGCAGTATTTT. Protein: CASSQRTSGSTDTQYF.

The rearrangement joins TRBV30 to TRBJ1-3; D is unclear. The CDR3 length is 14 residues. CDR1 GTSNPN and CDR2 SVGIG come from the germline V gene (reference sequence). V lost 1 base and J lost 0, with 7 bases in between. The CDR3 DNA is TGTGCCTGGAGTGACAGTTACTCTGGAAACACCATATATTTT. Protein sequence: CAWSDSYSGNTIYF.

The genes are TRBV4-1 and TRBJ2-7, with a tentative D call TRBD2 (5 bases). Germline CDR1 MGHRA, CDR2 YSYEKL. The CDR3 is 15 residues long. V was clipped by 0 bases and J by 6 bases, with 15 bases between them. CDR3 nucleotide sequence: TGCGCCAGCAGCCAAGATGAGGGTCGATCGGGCGAGCAGTACTTC. The encoded protein is CASSQDEGRSGEQYF.

This chain joins TRBV6-5 and TRBJ1-4; D is ambiguous. The V end was cut by 0 bases, the J end by 7 bases, with 12 bases between. Germline V gene data show CDR1 as MNHEY and CDR2 as SVGAGI. CDR3 length: 15 residues. The CDR3 loop is CASSYSNSGVEKLFF. The CDR3, as DNA: TGTGCCAGCAGTTACTCGAATTCAGGAGTTGAAAAACTGTTTTTT.

The chain links TRBV4-1 to TRBJ2-1, with TRBD2 matching over 9 bases. The germline gives CDR1 MGHRA, CDR2 YSYEKL. CDR3 size: 16 residues. V trimming: 0 bases; J trimming: 4 bases; junction bases outside the gene matches: 4. CDR3 loop: CASSQDRLAGYNEQFF. The CDR3, as DNA: TGCGCCAGCAGCCAAGATCGGCTAGCGGGGTACAATGAGCAGTTCTTC.

This clone appeared once. This chain uses TRBV2 with TRBJ2-2; 11 nucleotides agree with TRBD2. The CDR3 runs to 15 residues. Germline V lookup: CDR1 SNHLY, CDR2 FYNNEI. V gave up 5 bases and J gave up 5 bases; unmatched junction bases: 4. The CDR3 loop is CASSFSGRGTGELFF. CDR3 DNA: TGTGCCAGCAGTTTTAGCGGGAGGGGAACCGGGGAGCTGTTTTTT.

The V gene is TRBV7-8, the J gene TRBJ2-2; 13 bases are shared with TRBD2. CDR1 and CDR2 (germline): SGHVS, FQNEAQ. J was trimmed by 3 bases and V by 5 bases; bases with no gene match: 9. The CDR3 is 18 residues long. The CDR3 spells CASSPLTSGRHHTGELFF. The CDR3 DNA reads TGTGCCAGCAGCCCCTTGACTAGCGGGAGGCACCACACCGGGGAGCTGTTTTTT.

On this clone: Relative to the germline gene, one junction end is altered; a read error may explain this. The chain recombines TRBV7-7 with TRBJ2-2, with D hard to call. Germline V lookup: CDR1 SSHAT, CDR2 FNYEAQ (reference sequence). The CDR3 contains 15 residues. CDR3 DNA: TGTGCTAGCAGCCTGGAGTCGGCGGATATCGGGGAGCTGTTTTTT. This encodes CASSLESADIGELFF.

CDR3 nucleotide sequence: TGCGCCAGCAGCAAAGGACAGGGTACAGATACGCAGTATTTT. Translated, it gives CASSKGQGTDTQYF. The chain uses TRBV5-1 and TRBJ2-3, with 8 bases matching TRBD1. With V trimmed by 4 bases and J by 3 bases, 4 bases remained unmatched. CDR3 length: 14 amino acids. The germline gives CDR1 SGHRS, CDR2 YFSETQ.

This chain links TRBV29-1 with TRBJ2-7; 8 bases map to TRBD2. The germline CDR1 and CDR2 sequences are SQVTM and ANQGSEA. Losses at the gene ends were 4 bases for V and 5 bases for J; bases not matched to a gene: 10. CDR3 size: 14 residues. In DNA form, the CDR3 reads TGCAGCGTTGCTCTGGCGGGAGGTACGGACGAGCAGTACTTC. Protein product: CSVALAGGTDEQYF.

There are a few counts of this clone. The chain uses TRBV6-6 and TRBJ2-7, with D perhaps given as TRBD1 or TRBD2 (5 bases each). The length of the CDR3 is 13 residues. V was shortened by 0 bases and J by 5 bases, with 8 bases between the two germline ends. Germline V lookup: CDR1 MNHNY, CDR2 SVGAGI (reference sequence). CDR3 residues: CASSYSRGNEQYF. The CDR3 nucleotides read TGTGCCAGCAGTTACTCGAGGGGTAACGAGCAGTACTTC.

The V call is TRBV4-3, the J call TRBJ2-3; D remains unclear. CDR1 and CDR2 from the germline V gene are LGHNA and YSLEER. The CDR3 totals 16 residues. Deletions cut 4 bases from V and 0 bases from J, with 14 bases between. DNA for the CDR3: TGCGCCAGCAGCCCGACAATAGCAGCTAGCACAGATACGCAGTATTTT. Translated: CASSPTIAASTDTQYF.

The rearrangement links TRBV2 to TRBJ1-4, with D perhaps matching TRBD1 (6 bases). The V end was cut by 9 bases, the J end by 6 bases, with 17 bases between. CDR3 length: 14 amino acids. Germline V gene data show CDR1 as SNHLY and CDR2 as FYNNEI. The CDR3 sequence: CASRNDRRDEKLFF. In nucleotides, the CDR3 is TGTGCCAGTCGTAATGACAGGAGAGATGAAAAACTGTTTTTT.

With respect to this clone: Other DNA sequences in the same sample also yield this CDR3. The CDR3 sequence: CASSVERESNEQFF. DNA of the CDR3: TGTGCCAGCAGTGTGGAGCGGGAGAGCAATGAGCAGTTCTTC. V and J are TRBV2 and TRBJ2-1, with 8 bases fitting TRBD2. V lost 4 bases and J lost 6; bases outside the gene matches: 5. The germline V gene has CDR1 SNHLY and CDR2 FYNNEI. This CDR3 comprises 14 residues.

The chain carries TRBV7-9 and TRBJ2-5; perhaps TRBD1 as D (5 bases). The CDR3 length is 14 residues. The V end was cut by 5 bases, the J end by 5 bases, with 15 bases between. Germline-derived CDR1 and CDR2 are SEHNR and FQNEAQ (reference sequence). The chain's CDR3 is CASSPPTKGETQYF. The CDR3 nucleotides are TGTGCCAGCAGCCCACCCACCAAGGGGGAGACCCAGTACTTC.

V gene TRBV27 combines with J gene TRBJ2-7; D not certain. The CDR3 loop spans 14 amino acids. V shed 6 bases and J shed 0 bases, with 12 bases lying between them. Germline CDR1 and CDR2: MNHEY and SMNVEV (reference sequence). The CDR3 reads CASSQNILSYEQYF. CDR3 in DNA: TGTGCCAGCAGCCAGAACATCCTCTCCTACGAGCAGTACTTC.

The chain joins TRBV4-3 to TRBJ1-2, with 7 bases identical to TRBD1. In germline, CDR1 is LGHNA, CDR2 YSLEER. The CDR3 has 15 residues. Trimming at V came to 1 base and at J to 3 bases, leaving 5 bases not matched to a gene. CDR3 sequence (DNA): TGCGCCAGCAGCCAAGGACAGGGAGGTTACTATGGCTACACCTTC. Its translation is CASSQGQGGYYGYTF.

V is TRBV7-2 and J is TRBJ2-3; 10 nucleotides match TRBD2. J gave up 4 bases and V 1 base, and 11 bases lay outside the gene matches. Germline CDR1 is SGHTA and CDR2 is FQGNSA. The CDR3 covers 18 residues. As DNA, the CDR3 is TGTGCCAGCAGCTTAGGATTCCTAGCGGGAGCTGGGGCAGATACGCAGTATTTT. Its translation: CASSLGFLAGAGADTQYF. Using reference TRBV7-2 and TRBJ2-3 for the parts outside the CDR3, the full variable domain is GAGVSQSPSNKVTEKGKDVELRCDPISGHTALYWYRQSLGQGLEFLIYFQGNSAPDKSGLPSDRFSAERTGGSVSTLTIQRTQQEDSAVYLCASSLGFLAGAGADTQYFGPGTRLTVL.

This rearrangement joins TRBV7-9 to TRBJ1-1; 8 positions agree with TRBD1. V lost 5 bases and J lost 1; bases outside the gene matches: 3. Germline values: CDR1 SEHNR, CDR2 FQNEAQ (reference sequence). The CDR3 is 14 residues long. This CDR3 reads CASSRGQENTEAFF. CDR3 DNA sequence: TGTGCCAGCAGCCGGGGACAGGAGAACACTGAAGCTTTCTTT.

This chain uses TRBV28 with TRBJ1-5; D remains unclear. Germline loops: CDR1 MDHEN, CDR2 SYDVKM. Trimming took off 4 bases at V and 2 bases at J, with 9 bases between the two ends. The CDR3 is made up of 14 amino acids. The CDR3 nucleotides read TGTGCCAGCAGTTCACCCCAGGGCAATCAGCCCCAGCATTTT. Amino acid sequence: CASSSPQGNQPQHF. Complete variable domain (other parts from reference TRBV28 and TRBJ1-5): DVKVTQSSRYLVKRTGEKVFLECVQDMDHENMFWYRQDPGLGLRLIYFSYDVKMKEKGDIPEGYSVSREKKERFSLILESASTNQTSMYLCASSSPQGNQPQHFGDGTRLSIL.

The chain is built from TRBV28 and TRBJ2-7; 11 nucleotides match TRBD1. The CDR3 sequence is 13 residues long. Trimming cost V 1 base and J 11 bases; bases outside gene matches: 4. CDR1 is MDHEN, CDR2 SYDVKM, per germline. CDR3 nucleotide sequence: TGTGCCAGCAGTTTATCAGGACAGGGGGCCGAGTACTTC. Its protein is CASSLSGQGAEYF.